These 2 T cell receptor beta chains were sequenced from one sample in a study of T cell responses to AZD1222 COVID-19 vaccine. TCRdb's table, derived via immunoSEQ multiplex PCR, lists solely in-frame clones and lacks some. This table has approximately 220,000 clones, approximately 94% appearing once. The source material was peripheral blood, sampled on day 0 of MenACWY control vaccination. These receptors originate from an adult in good health.

This clone is a singleton in its sample. The chain is built from TRBV7-9 and TRBJ1-4, with 9 nucleotides matching TRBD1. Trimming took 2 bases from V and 8 from J; bases not matched to a gene: 3. The CDR3 runs to 14 residues. Looked up from germline, CDR1 is SEHNR and CDR2 is FQNEAQ (reference sequence). The CDR3 protein is CASSLTGGGEKLFF. For the CDR3, the DNA is TGTGCCAGCAGCTTAACAGGGGGCGGCGAAAAACTGTTTTTT.

The chain is built from TRBV19 and TRBJ2-3; 7 nucleotides line up with TRBD1. Germline CDR1 is LNHDA and CDR2 is SQIVND (reference sequence). This CDR3 has 14 amino acids. V gave up 7 bases and J gave up 0 bases; unmatched junction bases: 4. The CDR3 DNA follows: TGTGCCAGTATAGGGGGCCCTAGCACAGATACGCAGTATTTT. The encoded protein is CASIGGPSTDTQYF.